These 17 T cell receptor beta chains share one sample of origin, sequenced in a study of shared clonotypes between healthy human individuals. The method was immunoSEQ multiplex PCR; TCRdb's version includes in-frame clones alone and lacks a portion of them. The data contain roughly 1.5 million clones, 95% to 99% of them singletons. Sequencing was done on a sample of naive CD4+ T cells sorted from blood. Documented subset: CD45RA+ positively selected. All receptors come from a man aged 30-40 years in good health.

V gene TRBV11-3 combines with J gene TRBJ2-2, with D possibly being TRBD2 (6 bases). CDR3 length: 16 amino acids. Per germline, CDR1 SGHNT and CDR2 YENEEA. V was clipped by 0 bases and J by 5 bases, with 13 bases between them. The CDR3 coding sequence is TGTGCCAGCAGCTTAGATGGCGGGATTACAACCGGGGAGCTGTTTTTT. This gives the protein CASSLDGGITTGELFF. Using reference TRBV11-3 and TRBJ2-2 for the parts outside the CDR3, the full variable domain is EAGVVQSPRYKIIEKKQPVAFWCNPISGHNTLYWYLQNLGQGPELLIRYENEEAVDDSQLPKDRFSAERLKGVDSTLKIQPAELGDSAVYLCASSLDGGITTGELFFGEGSRLTVL.

This rearrangement joins TRBV14 to TRBJ2-7, with TRBD1 matching over 8 bases. Trimming removed 4 bases from V and 1 base from J; junction bases left unmatched: 21. This CDR3 spans 20 amino acids. Germline CDR1 and CDR2: SGHDN and FVKESK. The CDR3 sequence is CASSRQTTGVRGLRSYEQYF. The CDR3, as DNA: TGTGCCAGCAGCCGCCAAACGACAGGGGTAAGGGGACTTCGATCCTACGAGCAGTACTTC.

This chain links TRBV5-4 with TRBJ1-1; no reliable D call. Trimming took 8 bases from V and 0 from J, leaving 20 bases between them. Germline loops: CDR1 SGHNT, CDR2 YYREEE (reference sequence). This CDR3 is built from 16 residues. The CDR3: CASHPIIGPLNTEAFF. The CDR3 nucleotides read TGTGCCAGTCACCCAATTATCGGACCGCTGAACACTGAAGCTTTCTTT. The full variable domain, with the rest looked up from reference TRBV5-4 and TRBJ1-1, is ETGVTQSPTHLIKTRGQQVTLRCSSQSGHNTVSWYQQALGQGPQFIFQYYREEENGRGNFPPRFSGLQFPNYSSELNVNALELDDSALYLCASHPIIGPLNTEAFFGQGTRLTVV.

The J gene is TRBJ1-3, the V gene TRBV9, with a possible D match to TRBD1 (6 bases). V was clipped by 3 bases and J by 0 bases, with 13 bases between them. The length of the CDR3 is 16 residues. Germline CDR1 is SGDLS and CDR2 is YYNGEE. CDR3: CASSAPRGSSGNTIYF. In DNA, the CDR3 is TGTGCCAGCAGCGCCCCCAGGGGTAGCTCTGGAAACACCATATATTTT.

The rearrangement joins TRBV10-1 to TRBJ1-1; D possibly corresponds to TRBD1 (5 bases). Per germline, CDR1 WNHNN and CDR2 SYGVQD (reference sequence). This CDR3 is 14 amino acids long. Between the trimmed V and J ends, which lost 5 bases and 3 bases, there was a span of 13 bases. CDR3 in DNA: TGCGCCAGCAGTTCCACGGACAAATACACTGAAGCTTTCTTT. Its protein is CASSSTDKYTEAFF.

This chain connects TRBV5-4 to TRBJ2-7; TRBD2 agrees at 8 bases. With 4 bases clipped from V and 3 bases from J, the junction kept 9 bases outside the gene matches. The CDR3 runs 15 residues. Germline values: CDR1 SGHNT, CDR2 YYREEE (reference sequence). The CDR3 DNA reads as TGTGCCAGCAGCGGGGGTGGGACTAGAGGCTACGAGCAGTACTTC. Encoded protein: CASSGGGTRGYEQYF.

The J gene is TRBJ1-1, the V gene TRBV7-9; TRBD1 might be the D (6 bases). The germline CDR1 and CDR2 sequences are SEHNR and FQNEAQ (reference sequence). V was cut by 5 bases and J by 1 base, with 8 bases left in between. The CDR3 is made up of 13 amino acids. CDR3 sequence: CASSQGGNTEAFF. The CDR3 DNA reads TGTGCCAGCAGCCAAGGGGGGAACACTGAAGCTTTCTTT.

This chain links TRBV27 with TRBJ1-2, with D unclear. V was trimmed by 3 bases and J by 2 bases, leaving 10 bases between them. The CDR3 consists of 14 residues. Germline CDR1 reads MNHEY; CDR2 reads SMNVEV (reference sequence). In DNA, the CDR3 is TGTGCCAGCAGTTTCCACCGAAACAACTATGGCTACACCTTC. Protein product: CASSFHRNNYGYTF.

This chain links TRBV28 with TRBJ2-1; D uncertain. CDR3 length: 16 amino acids. Germline assignment: CDR1 MDHEN and CDR2 SYDVKM. V was clipped by 6 bases and J by 6 bases, with 21 bases between them. The CDR3 reads CASRVPQIGVRNEQFF. The CDR3 DNA reads as TGTGCCAGCAGGGTGCCCCAGATTGGAGTGCGCAATGAGCAGTTCTTC.

This sequence joins TRBV5-8 and TRBJ2-5, with D possibly being TRBD1 (6 bases). V was trimmed by 4 bases and J by 4 bases, leaving 23 bases between them. The CDR3 has 17 residues. Germline V gene lookup returns CDR1 SGHTS and CDR2 YDEGEE. The CDR3, as DNA: TGTGCCAGCAGCGGTGGCTTAGGGGGAGCGGTCTTAGAGACCCAGTACTTC. It codes for CASSGGLGGAVLETQYF.

The chain is built from TRBV5-4 and TRBJ2-7; 9 nucleotides agree with TRBD2. The germline V gene has CDR1 SGHNT and CDR2 YYREEE (reference sequence). After removal of 3 bases from V and 0 bases from J, the junction contained 7 bases not matched to a gene. The CDR3 is 16 amino acids. The CDR3 nucleotides read TGTGCCAGCAGCTCTGGACTAGCGAAGAGCTCCTACGAGCAGTACTTC. Translating gives CASSSGLAKSSYEQYF. Supplemented by reference TRBV5-4 and TRBJ2-7, the full variable domain reads ETGVTQSPTHLIKTRGQQVTLRCSSQSGHNTVSWYQQALGQGPQFIFQYYREEENGRGNFPPRFSGLQFPNYSSELNVNALELDDSALYLCASSSGLAKSSYEQYFGPGTRLTVT.

The chain recombines TRBV4-3 with TRBJ2-1; 12 bases fit TRBD2. The CDR3 spans 16 residues. CDR1 LGHNA and CDR2 YSLEER come from the germline V gene. Trimming removed 4 bases from V and 7 bases from J; junction bases left unmatched: 8. CDR3 residues: CASSLGLAGPPNEQFF. CDR3 coding DNA: TGCGCCAGCAGCCTAGGACTAGCGGGGCCGCCAAATGAGCAGTTCTTC.

This sequence joins TRBV9 and TRBJ2-2; maybe TRBD1 (5 bases). Germline V gene sequence: CDR1 SGDLS, CDR2 YYNGEE. This CDR3 is built from 18 residues. Trimming left V 0 bases short and J 5 bases short, with 20 bases between. CDR3 protein: CASSVEVTAQGSTGELFF. The CDR3 nucleotides read TGTGCCAGCAGCGTAGAGGTCACTGCCCAGGGTTCAACCGGGGAGCTGTTTTTT.

The chain has TRBV28 and TRBJ2-1, with 8 nucleotides matching TRBD2. V shed 5 bases, J shed 12 bases, and the junction held 15 bases outside the gene matches. CDR1 MDHEN and CDR2 SYDVKM come from the germline V gene. CDR3 length: 15 amino acids. The CDR3, as DNA: TGTGCCAGCAGTAAACGACTAGCGAGCGTAGGGGTGCAGTTCTTC. Its translation is CASSKRLASVGVQFF.

This clone was picked up one time. The rearrangement links TRBV4-2 to TRBJ2-4; D call uncertain. The germline gives CDR1 LGHNA, CDR2 YNFKEQ. The CDR3 is 16 amino acids. Trimming took off 3 bases at V and 0 bases at J, with 12 bases between the two ends. CDR3 bases: TGTGCCAGCAGCCAGATGCTAGACGGAGCCAAAAACATTCAGTACTTC. Its protein is CASSQMLDGAKNIQYF.

The V gene is TRBV27, the J gene TRBJ2-1; D perhaps matches TRBD1 (5 bases). V lost 5 bases to trimming and J lost 0 bases, with 14 bases between them. The CDR3 totals 16 residues. Germline lookup yields CDR1 MNHEY and CDR2 SMNVEV (reference sequence). CDR3 region: CASSPQDPSSYNEQFF. Written as DNA, the CDR3 is TGTGCCAGCAGTCCACAGGACCCAAGCTCCTACAATGAGCAGTTCTTC.

V is TRBV5-4 and J is TRBJ2-7, with 14 bases matching TRBD2. CDR1 SGHNT and CDR2 YYREEE come from the germline V gene (reference sequence). V shed 4 bases and J 1 base; nucleotides not matched to a gene: 4. The CDR3 length is 16 residues. In DNA form, the CDR3 reads TGTGCCAGCAGCCCGGGACTAGCGGGAGCTTCCTACGAGCAGTACTTC. This codes for CASSPGLAGASYEQYF. Using reference TRBV5-4 and TRBJ2-7 for the parts outside the CDR3, the full variable domain is ETGVTQSPTHLIKTRGQQVTLRCSSQSGHNTVSWYQQALGQGPQFIFQYYREEENGRGNFPPRFSGLQFPNYSSELNVNALELDDSALYLCASSPGLAGASYEQYFGPGTRLTVT.